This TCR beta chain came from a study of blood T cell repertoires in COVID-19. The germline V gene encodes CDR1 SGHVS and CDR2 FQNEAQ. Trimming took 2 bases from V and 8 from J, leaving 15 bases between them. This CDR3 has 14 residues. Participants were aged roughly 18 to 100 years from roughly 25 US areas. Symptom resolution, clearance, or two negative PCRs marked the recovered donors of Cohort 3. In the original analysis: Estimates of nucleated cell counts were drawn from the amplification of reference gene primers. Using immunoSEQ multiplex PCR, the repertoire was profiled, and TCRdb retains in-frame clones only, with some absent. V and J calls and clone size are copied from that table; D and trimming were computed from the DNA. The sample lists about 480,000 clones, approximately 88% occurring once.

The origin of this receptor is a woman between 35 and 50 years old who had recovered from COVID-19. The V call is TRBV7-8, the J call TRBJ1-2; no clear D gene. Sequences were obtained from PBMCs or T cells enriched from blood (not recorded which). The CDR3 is CASSLWARDWGYTF. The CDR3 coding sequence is TGTGCCAGCAGCTTATGGGCCCGGGATTGGGGCTACACCTTC.